These T cell receptor beta chains were read from a single sample in a study of blood T cells in healthy people across ages. MiXCR, applied by TCRdb to the 5' RACE reads, yields one record per CDR3 protein. The sample yields about 1.7 million distinct CDR3 sequences, roughly 27% seen once. Sequencing used blood. These receptor sequences come from a woman in her twenties or thirties in good health. Both conserved end residues are part of each CDR3. A D gene is named only where the DNA matches it firmly. Clone size appears in some rows only: once, few, many, or a class for an expanded clone.

TRBD1,TRBJ2-7,TRBV14,once,TGTGCCAGCAGCTCCCGGACAGGGATATACGAGCAGTACTTC,CASSSRTGIYEQYF
-,TRBJ2-7,TRBV10-2,many,TGCGCCAGCAGACCCCGGGAAGGGTTTTCCTACGAGCAGTACTTC,CASRPREGFSYEQYF
-,TRBJ2-3,TRBV5-5,-,TGTGCCAGCAGCTCCGACGTCGAAGATACGCAGTATTTT,CASSSDVEDTQYF
-,TRBJ2-5,TRBV5-1,few,TGCGCCAGCAGCCTTGAGGGGGGGGCAGAAGAGACCCAGTACTTC,CASSLEGGAEETQYF
-,TRBJ1-1,TRBV29-1,few,TGCAGCGTTGAACCTTCGGCTGAAGCTTTCTTT,CSVEPSAEAFF
-,TRBJ2-7,TRBV6-5,many,TGTGCCAGCAGTTACGCCGTAAACAGGGACGAGCAGTACTTC,CASSYAVNRDEQYF
TRBD2,TRBJ2-3,TRBV27,-,TGTGCCAGCAGTCCGCAGACTAGCGGGGATTTAGATACGCAGTATTTT,CASSPQTSGDLDTQYF
-,TRBJ2-1,TRBV10-3,-,TGTGCCATCAGCCCTCAATGGAATGAGCAGTTCTTC,CAISPQWNEQFF
-,TRBJ2-6,TRBV29-1,few,TGCATCGTCCGCACCCCATTTACAGTCCGGGGGGCCAACGTCCTGACTTTC,CIVRTPFTVRGANVLTF
TRBD2,TRBJ2-5,TRBV9,few,TGTGCCAGCAGCGTATCTAGCGGGGAGACCCAGTACTTC,CASSVSSGETQYF
TRBD2,TRBJ2-1,TRBV20-1,-,TGCAGTACTAGACGGATCGATCTAGCGGCGTTGTACAATGAGCAGTTCTTC,CSTRRIDLAALYNEQFF
-,TRBJ2-2,TRBV7-2,-,TGTGCCAGCAGCCGCACAGTGCTGAACACCGGGGAGCTGTTTTTT,CASSRTVLNTGELFF
TRBD1,TRBJ1-5,TRBV2,-,TGTACCAGCAGTGGGTGGACAGGGCGCAATCAGCCCCAGCATTTT,CTSSGWTGRNQPQHF
TRBD1,TRBJ1-4,TRBV20-1,-,TGCAGTGCTAGAGACCGAGGACAGGCCCCTGGAAGACTGTTTTTT,CSARDRGQAPGRLFF
-,TRBJ2-1,TRBV6-5,-,TGCGCAATCGGGCGGGACAATGAGCAGTTCTTC,CAIGRDNEQFF
TRBD2,TRBJ2-7,TRBV25-1,few,TGTGCCAGCAGTGAATATATATCCCCTCATCGCGGGAGCTCCTACAATGAGCAGTACTTC,CASSEYISPHRGSSYNEQYF
-,TRBJ2-1,TRBV18,-,TGTGCCAGCTCACGTGATAGGGATGAGCAGTTCTTC,CASSRDRDEQFF
-,TRBJ2-5,TRBV7-9,once,TGTGCCAGCAGCTTTGAGGTAGCCCAAGAGACCCAGTACTTC,CASSFEVAQETQYF
-,TRBJ2-3,TRBV3-1,-,TGTGCCAGCAGCCCGGTGGGGGATTCCACAGATACGCAGTATTTT,CASSPVGDSTDTQYF
-,TRBJ2-1,TRBV24-1,-,TGTGCCACCAGTGACCCCCTTCTACCGGCGCTGTTCTTC,CATSDPLLPALFF
TRBD1,TRBJ1-2,TRBV3-1,-,TGTGCCAGCAGACCGACAGGGGCTGGCCGAGGCTACACCTTC,CASRPTGAGRGYTF
-,TRBJ2-1,TRBV5-6,few,TGTGCCAGCAGCCCCGGGACCCCGTCCTACAATGAGCAGTTCTTC,CASSPGTPSYNEQFF
TRBD1,TRBJ2-5,TRBV28,many,TGTGCCAGCAGTTCCGACAGGGATGGGGAGACCCAGTACTTC,CASSSDRDGETQYF
-,TRBJ1-1,TRBV7-8,-,TGTGCCAGCAGCCCTGGGGGGGGGCGGCACACTGAAGCTTTCTTT,CASSPGGGRHTEAFF
-,TRBJ2-1,TRBV29-1,few,TGCAGCCCCCGGACAAACAATGAGCAGTTCTTC,CSPRTNNEQFF